Reported below is one T cell receptor beta chain. The assay was immunoSEQ multiplex PCR, and TCRdb's table has in-frame clones only and misses some. This sample has some 120,000 clones, with approximately 88% found just once. CDR3 length equals 17 residues. Germline CDR1 MNHEY, CDR2 SVGEGT. The ends were cut back, 2 bases at V and 4 bases at J, with 20 bases in the middle. This record belongs to a study of T cell responses to AZD1222 COVID-19 vaccine. This receptor was taken from an adult in good health. The sample consisted of peripheral blood, taken on day 0 of AZD1222 vaccination. This chain uses TRBV6-2 or TRBV6-3 with TRBJ1-1; the D gene is possibly TRBD1 (6 bases). CDR3 sequence reads: CASSYTAPGAVGTEAFF. CDR3 bases: TGTGCCAGCAGTTACACCGCCCCGGGGGCCGTTGGCACTGAAGCTTTCTTT.